This TCR beta chain was documented in a study of graft-versus-host responses after intestinal transplantation. The table came from immunoSEQ multiplex PCR; TCRdb's copy has only in-frame clones and leaves some out. The data show approximately 12,000 clones, with 93% seen just once and 20% held by the top ten. This clonotype was sampled from a human patient who received an intestinal transplant, so some T cells may come from the graft donor. The sequences come from PBMCs, collected approximately 110 days after intestinal transplant.

The CDR3 loop is CASSAYTRGSNNEQFF. The CDR3 nucleotides read TGTGCCAGCAGCGCCTACACCCGCGGGAGTAACAATGAGCAGTTCTTC. The rearrangement uses TRBV9 and TRBJ2-1, with 7 bases that match TRBD2. CDR1 is SGDLS and CDR2 is YYNGEE in the germline V gene. The CDR3 is made up of 16 amino acids. With 3 bases clipped from V and 5 bases from J, the junction kept 11 bases outside the gene matches.